The 27 T cell receptor beta chains reported below all come from one sample, sequenced in a study of blood T cell repertoires in COVID-19. Only in-frame clones appear in the TCRdb table, and some are missing; sequencing was by immunoSEQ multiplex PCR. The data hold 270,000 or so clones, with roughly 93% observed a single time. Material for sequencing was PBMCs or T cells enriched from blood (not recorded which). These receptors were obtained from a woman aged 35 to 49 with acute COVID-19.

The V and J genes are TRBV3-1 (or the pseudogene TRBV3-2) and TRBJ2-6, with TRBD1 identical over 10 bases. From germline, CDR1 is LGHDT and CDR2 YNNKEL (reference sequence). The CDR3 is made up of 19 amino acids. Trimming at V came to 4 bases and at J to 4 bases, leaving 13 bases not matched to a gene. The CDR3 DNA reads TGTGCCAGCAGCCTCTCTCGGACAGGGGGAATCTCCGGGGCCAACGTCCTGACTTTC. Protein sequence: CASSLSRTGGISGANVLTF.

This chain uses TRBV28 with TRBJ1-5; D perhaps matches TRBD1 (6 bases). This CDR3 contains 15 residues. Germline CDR1 MDHEN, CDR2 SYDVKM. V was shortened by 5 bases and J by 6 bases, with 17 bases between the two germline ends. For the CDR3, the DNA is TGTGCCAGCAGTCCCCGGCAGGGGCAGCGTCAGCCCCAGCATTTT. Translation gives CASSPRQGQRQPQHF.

The J gene is TRBJ2-3, the V gene TRBV18; 8 positions match TRBD1. Germline V gene lookup returns CDR1 KGHSH and CDR2 LQKENI. The CDR3 runs to 15 residues. The J segment lost 2 bases and the V segment lost 3 bases, leaving 4 bases of the junction unmatched. In nucleotides, the CDR3 is TGTGCCAGCTCACCCTTGGACAGGGTCACAGATACGCAGTATTTT. Translating gives CASSPLDRVTDTQYF.

This sequence joins TRBV3-1 (or the pseudogene TRBV3-2) and TRBJ2-7; 9 nucleotides line up with TRBD2. The CDR3 totals 15 residues. The germline gives CDR1 LGHDT, CDR2 YNNKEL (reference sequence). Trimming at V came to 1 base and at J to 4 bases, leaving 5 bases not matched to a gene. The CDR3 is CASSQVAGALYEQYF. In DNA form, the CDR3 reads TGTGCCAGCAGCCAAGTAGCGGGAGCCTTGTACGAGCAGTACTTC.

This sequence joins TRBV7-2 and TRBJ1-3; D is uncertain. CDR3 length equals 14 residues. Germline assignment: CDR1 SGHTA and CDR2 FQGNSA. Trimming left V 3 bases short and J 7 bases short, with 13 bases between. CDR3 nucleotide sequence: TGTGCCAGCAGCTTGCACTCCGGGTGGAACACCATATATTTT. As protein: CASSLHSGWNTIYF.

The rearrangement uses TRBV2 and TRBJ1-5, with TRBD1 as a possible D gene (5 bases). The germline gives CDR1 SNHLY, CDR2 FYNNEI. Trimming took off 7 bases at V and 7 bases at J, with 14 bases between the two ends. The CDR3 covers 13 residues. Here the CDR3 reads CASKYETGQPQHF. CDR3 DNA sequence: TGTGCCAGCAAGTACGAAACAGGCCAGCCCCAGCATTTT.

The CDR3 DNA follows: TGTGCCAGCTCAGCTGGGACAGCTGAGGAGCTGTTTTTT. Protein: CASSAGTAEELFF. The genes are TRBV18 and TRBJ2-2; 7 nucleotides match TRBD1. V was pared by 5 bases and J by 10 bases, with 7 bases of the junction left unmatched. CDR3 length: 13 amino acids. Germline assignment: CDR1 KGHSH and CDR2 LQKENI.

This chain joins TRBV7-9 and TRBJ2-5; TRBD1 is a possible D gene (6 bases). The CDR3 contains 13 residues. Germline CDR1 is SEHNR and CDR2 is FQNEAQ (reference sequence). V was clipped by 7 bases and J by 4 bases, with 13 bases between them. CDR3 sequence: CASKNPGAETQYF. The CDR3, as DNA: TGTGCCAGCAAGAACCCAGGGGCAGAGACCCAGTACTTC.

This clone appeared once. CDR3 sequence: CASSSRDFTYNEQFF. DNA for the CDR3: TGTGCCAGCAGCTCCCGGGACTTCACCTACAATGAGCAGTTCTTC. The chain carries TRBV13 and TRBJ2-1, with TRBD2 as a possible D gene (6 bases). Germline V gene sequence: CDR1 PRHDT, CDR2 FYEKMQ (reference sequence). V lost 4 bases, J lost 2 bases, and 12 bases lay in between. This CDR3 is built from 15 residues.

The genes are TRBV4-1 and TRBJ1-5; 7 positions agree with TRBD1. Per germline, CDR1 MGHRA and CDR2 YSYEKL. Germline trimming cut 4 bases from V and 3 bases from J; bases unmatched to any gene: 6. The CDR3 has 15 residues. The CDR3 loop is CASSLDRANNQPQHF. For the CDR3, the DNA is TGCGCCAGCAGCCTCGACAGGGCGAACAATCAGCCCCAGCATTTT.

The J gene is TRBJ2-7, the V gene TRBV4-1; tentatively, D is TRBD1 (6 bases). The V and J ends lost 8 bases and 2 bases respectively, with 13 bases between them. Germline V gene data show CDR1 as MGHRA and CDR2 as YSYEKL. This CDR3 is built from 13 residues. The CDR3 loop is CASARQAAYEQYF. The CDR3 DNA is TGCGCCAGCGCGCGACAGGCAGCCTACGAGCAGTACTTC.

The chain uses TRBV30 and TRBJ2-7; TRBD2 matches at 9 bases. The CDR3 consists of 14 residues. V shed 2 bases and J 2 bases; nucleotides not matched to a gene: 4. Germline loops: CDR1 GTSNPN, CDR2 SVGIG (reference sequence). CDR3 in DNA: TGTGCCTGGAGTCTTTCTAGCGGGGCCTACGAGCAGTACTTC. The encoded protein is CAWSLSSGAYEQYF. Supplemented by reference TRBV30 and TRBJ2-7, the full variable domain reads SQTIHQWPATLVQPVGSPLSLECTVEGTSNPNLYWYRQAAGRGLQLLFYSVGIGQISSEVPQNLSASRPQDRQFILSSKKLLLSDSGFYLCAWSLSSGAYEQYFGPGTRLTVT.

J is TRBJ2-5 and V is TRBV2; 7 bases fit TRBD1. Germline CDR1 and CDR2: SNHLY and FYNNEI. V lost 5 bases and J lost 3; bases outside the gene matches: 3. The CDR3 has 13 amino acids. The CDR3 is CASSLGQKETQYF. CDR3 nucleotides: TGTGCCAGCAGTCTGGGACAGAAAGAGACCCAGTACTTC. Full variable domain (remainder filled in from reference TRBV2 and TRBJ2-5): EPEVTQTPSHQVTQMGQEVILRCVPISNHLYFYWYRQILGQKVEFLVSFYNNEISEKSEIFDDQFSVERPDGSNFTLKIRSTKLEDSAMYFCASSLGQKETQYFGPGTRLLVL.

The chain couples TRBV4-1 to TRBJ1-3; 11 positions match TRBD1. The CDR3 is 18 amino acids. V trimming: 1 base; J trimming: 0 bases; junction bases outside the gene matches: 5. CDR1 is MGHRA, CDR2 YSYEKL, per germline. The CDR3 DNA reads as TGCGCCAGCAGCCAAGGGACAGGGGGCAGTATCTCTGGAAACACCATATATTTT. Its protein is CASSQGTGGSISGNTIYF.

This clone occurred a few times. The rearrangement links TRBV4-2 to TRBJ1-2, with D unresolved. Germline CDR1 is LGHNA and CDR2 is YNFKEQ. The CDR3 sequence is 13 residues long. Trimming took 0 bases from V and 7 from J, leaving 9 bases between them. The CDR3 sequence: CASSQDRAGGYTF. The CDR3 coding sequence is TGTGCCAGCAGCCAAGATCGGGCGGGTGGCTACACCTTC.

J is TRBJ2-5 and V is TRBV6-5; 9 positions match TRBD2. The CDR3 is 14 residues long. Germline V CDR1 and CDR2: MNHEY, SVGAGI. Trimming took 5 bases from V and 4 from J; bases not matched to a gene: 5. This CDR3 reads CASSLRRGGETQYF. The CDR3, as DNA: TGTGCCAGCAGTCTCCGGCGGGGGGGAGAGACCCAGTACTTC.

This clone was counted only a few times. The chain carries TRBV30 and TRBJ2-5; D is unresolved. V was cut by 5 bases and J by 3 bases, with 7 bases left in between. The CDR3 has 11 amino acids. From germline, CDR1 is GTSNPN and CDR2 SVGIG (reference sequence). The CDR3 region is CAWRLEETQYF. In DNA form, the CDR3 reads TGTGCCTGGCGGCTAGAAGAGACCCAGTACTTC.

This clone has just a few counts. The sample contains more than one DNA sequence encoding this CDR3. The V and J genes are TRBV6-1 and TRBJ2-7, with D unclear. The germline V gene encodes CDR1 MNHNS and CDR2 SASEGT. V dropped 2 bases and J dropped 4 bases, with 6 bases sitting between them. The length of the CDR3 is 12 residues. The CDR3 DNA reads as TGTGCCAGCAGTGAATACGGGTACGAGCAGTACTTC. Translated, it gives CASSEYGYEQYF.

The chain carries TRBV7-2 and TRBJ2-7; D gene unclear. CDR3 size: 15 residues. V lost 0 bases, J lost 2 bases, and 11 bases lay in between. Germline V gene sequence: CDR1 SGHTA, CDR2 FQGNSA. CDR3 DNA sequence: TGTGCCAGCAGCTTAGCGGCAGGATCAACCTACGAGCAGTACTTC. It codes for CASSLAAGSTYEQYF.

With respect to this clone: The sample contains more than one DNA sequence encoding this CDR3. V gene TRBV15 combines with J gene TRBJ2-1, with 10 bases matching TRBD2. Per germline, CDR1 LNHNV and CDR2 YYDKDF (reference sequence). With V trimmed by 3 bases and J by 0 bases, 2 bases remained unmatched. This CDR3 has 16 residues. The CDR3 bases are TGTGCCACCAGCAGGGCTAGCGGGAGCTCCTACAATGAGCAGTTCTTC. Its translation is CATSRASGSSYNEQFF.

The chain couples TRBV15 to TRBJ2-1; possibly TRBD1 for D (6 bases). The germline V gene encodes CDR1 LNHNV and CDR2 YYDKDF (reference sequence). This CDR3 region has 17 residues. Trimming removed 0 bases at V and 4 bases at J, with 16 bases between. The CDR3, as DNA: TGTGCCACCAGCAGAGATTTGGGACAAATTCAATACAATGAGCAGTTCTTC. Translation gives CATSRDLGQIQYNEQFF. Complete variable domain (other parts from reference TRBV15 and TRBJ2-1): DAMVIQNPRYQVTQFGKPVTLSCSQTLNHNVMYWYQQKSSQAPKLLFHYYDKDFNNEADTPDNFQSRRPNTSFCFLDIRSPGLGDTAMYLCATSRDLGQIQYNEQFFGPGTRLTVL.

This sequence joins TRBV15 and TRBJ1-2; the match to TRBD1 covers 9 bases. Trimming at V came to 0 bases and at J to 6 bases, leaving 8 bases not matched to a gene. CDR3 length equals 16 residues. Germline V gives CDR1 LNHNV, CDR2 YYDKDF (reference sequence). CDR3 nucleotides: TGTGCCACCAGCAGAGATCTCATAACAGGGGGCGATGGCTACACCTTC. Translated, it gives CATSRDLITGGDGYTF. The entire variable domain, with the rest obtained from reference TRBV15 and TRBJ1-2, is as follows: DAMVIQNPRYQVTQFGKPVTLSCSQTLNHNVMYWYQQKSSQAPKLLFHYYDKDFNNEADTPDNFQSRRPNTSFCFLDIRSPGLGDTAMYLCATSRDLITGGDGYTFGSGTRLTVV.

The chain is built from TRBV12-3 or TRBV12-4 and TRBJ1-1, with 10 bases matching TRBD1. V lost 6 bases, J lost 7 bases, and 2 bases stayed unmatched. This CDR3 region has 12 residues. In nucleotides, the CDR3 is TGTGCCAGCAGGACAGGGGGCGGTGAAGCTTTCTTT. This codes for CASRTGGGEAFF.

The rearrangement links TRBV28 to TRBJ2-5; 10 bases match TRBD2. Trimming took 9 bases from V and 5 from J; bases not matched to a gene: 3. CDR3 length: 12 amino acids. CDR1 is MDHEN, CDR2 SYDVKM, per germline. CDR3 sequence (DNA): TGTGCCAGTCTAGCGGGGGAGGAGACCCAGTACTTC. It specifies CASLAGEETQYF.

The CDR3 is CASNSPRSGGAFF. DNA of the CDR3: TGTGCCAGCAACTCCCCGCGGTCCGGCGGAGCTTTCTTT. The gene calls are TRBV5-6 and TRBJ1-1; D gene unclear. The CDR3 has 13 amino acids. V lost 6 bases to trimming and J lost 10 bases, with 19 bases between them. Germline V gene data show CDR1 as SGHDT and CDR2 as YYEEEE.

The chain recombines TRBV6-4 with TRBJ1-1; 9 nucleotides align to TRBD1. The CDR3 loop spans 16 amino acids. Germline loops: CDR1 MRHNA, CDR2 SNTAGT. Trimming at V came to 5 bases and at J to 9 bases, leaving 16 bases not matched to a gene. CDR3 amino acids: CASSPVHIGQGQKAFF. The CDR3 DNA reads as TGTGCCAGCAGTCCCGTTCACATCGGACAGGGGCAAAAAGCTTTCTTT.

Only one count was recorded for this clone. The genes are TRBV7-9 and TRBJ1-4, with TRBD1 identical over 9 bases. This CDR3 is built from 18 residues. The germline V gene encodes CDR1 SEHNR and CDR2 FQNEAQ (reference sequence). Losses at the gene ends were 3 bases for V and 7 bases for J; bases not matched to a gene: 15. The CDR3 loop is CASSFPVGGGQGFEKLFF. For the CDR3, the DNA is TGTGCCAGCAGCTTCCCCGTAGGAGGGGGACAGGGTTTTGAAAAACTGTTTTTT.